This T cell receptor (beta chain) appears in the sequencing data of a study of T cells in Graves' hyperthyroidism and ophthalmopathy. The ends were cut back, 5 bases at V and 0 bases at J, with 20 bases in the middle. Germline V gene data show CDR1 as DFQATT and CDR2 as SNEGSKA (reference sequence). The CDR3 has 16 residues. PBMCs were collected from an approximately 10 ml volume of fresh peripheral blood. Amplification targeted TCR beta CDR3 regions from RNA transcripts. The HTBI primer set served for first-round RT-PCR of the TCR CDR3. TCRdb re-called the multiplex PCR reads with MiXCR, one entry per CDR3 protein. The sample carries about 99,000 distinct CDR3 sequences, 40% to 50% recorded once.

The chain uses TRBV20-1 and TRBJ2-7, with D possibly TRBD2 on 6 matching bases. This clonotype was obtained from a man between 40 and 49 years old with Graves' hyperthyroidism. The sequenced sample consisted of blood. CDR3 protein: CSAPAGLVMNSYEQYF. CDR3 coding DNA: TGCAGTGCTCCCGCGGGGTTAGTTATGAACTCCTACGAGCAGTACTTC.